This T cell receptor beta chain originates from a study of blood T cell repertoires in COVID-19. Data came from immunoSEQ multiplex PCR; TCRdb stores just in-frame clones and leaves some out. The table lists just over 300,000 clones, 86% of them singletons. Those enrolled, adults aged roughly 18 to 100 years, came from about two dozen US areas. Which cohort a participant joined came from the clinical history participants gave. This sequence originates from a man aged 25-45 years who had recovered from COVID-19. Sequencing was carried out using PBMCs or T cells enriched from blood (not recorded which).

The CDR3 DNA follows: TGTGCCAGCAGTGAAGCGAGGGGATTAGCGGGTATGCAAGAGACCCAGTACTTC. This codes for CASSEARGLAGMQETQYF. The rearrangement uses TRBV6-1 and TRBJ2-5; 7 bases match TRBD2. Germline V lookup: CDR1 MNHNS, CDR2 SASEGT. The CDR3 is 18 residues long. The trim removed 0 bases at V and 2 bases at J, leaving 12 bases unmatched.